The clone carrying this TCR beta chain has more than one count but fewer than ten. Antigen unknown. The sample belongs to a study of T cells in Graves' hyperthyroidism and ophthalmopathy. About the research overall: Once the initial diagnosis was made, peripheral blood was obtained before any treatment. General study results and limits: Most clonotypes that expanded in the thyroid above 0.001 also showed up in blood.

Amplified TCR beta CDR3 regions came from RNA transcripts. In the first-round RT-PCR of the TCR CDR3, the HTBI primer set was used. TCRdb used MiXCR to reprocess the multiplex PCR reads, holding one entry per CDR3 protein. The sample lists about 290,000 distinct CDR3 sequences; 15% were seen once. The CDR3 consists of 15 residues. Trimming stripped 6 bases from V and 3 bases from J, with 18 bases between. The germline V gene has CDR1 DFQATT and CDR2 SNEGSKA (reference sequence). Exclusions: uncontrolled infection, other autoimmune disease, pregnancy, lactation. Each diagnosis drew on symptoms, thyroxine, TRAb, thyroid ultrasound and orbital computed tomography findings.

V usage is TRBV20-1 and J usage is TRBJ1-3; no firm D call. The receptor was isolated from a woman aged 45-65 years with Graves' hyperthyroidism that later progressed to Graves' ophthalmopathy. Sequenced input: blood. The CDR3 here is CSAKRAGFIGNTIYF. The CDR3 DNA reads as TGCAGTGCCAAGAGGGCTGGGTTTATTGGAAACACCATATATTTT.